This T cell receptor (beta chain) was sequenced for a study of response to subunit inactivated influenza vaccine. The CDR3 is made up of 14 amino acids. The V and J ends lost 6 bases and 5 bases, in that order; junction bases with no gene match: 6. TCRdb recomputed calls from the RT-PCR reads with MiXCR, one row per CDR3 protein. The table has hundreds of thousands of distinct CDR3 sequences, 18% seen once. This clonotype has only a few counts. Its antigen is unidentified. General study findings and limits: There was a suggestion from the authors that each seasonal influenza vaccination recruits few new T cells.

The receptor was isolated from a man aged 50-59 years who received an inactivated influenza vaccine. The sample was PBMCs from blood, taken 4 to 6 days after vaccination. J is TRBJ2-2 and V is TRBV12-3 or TRBV12-4, with 7 bases fitting TRBD1. The CDR3 region is CASRLQGFTGELFF. The CDR3 bases are TGTGCCAGCAGATTACAGGGGTTTACCGGGGAGCTGTTTTTT.